Sequencing of this T cell receptor (beta chain) was carried out in a study of cytomegalovirus exposure and HLA in healthy donors. Per germline, CDR1 SGHAT and CDR2 FQNNGV. V shed 4 bases, J shed 7 bases, and the junction held 6 bases outside the gene matches. The CDR3 is 15 residues long. Profiled with immunoSEQ multiplex PCR; TCRdb holds only in-frame clones, not every one. This table has roughly 68,000 clones, roughly 96% appearing once. V is TRBV11-2 and J is TRBJ1-6; TRBD1 agrees at 8 bases. The receptor's source is a man between 18 and 35 years old in good health and CMV-seronegative. Sequenced sample: PBMCs. CDR3 coding DNA: TGTGCCAGCAGCTATACAGGGGGAGAAAATTCACCCCTCCACTTT. It is translated as CASSYTGGENSPLHF. Drawing the rest from reference TRBV11-2 and TRBJ1-6, the complete variable domain is EAGVAQSPRYKIIEKRQSVAFWCNPISGHATLYWYQQILGQGPKLLIQFQNNGVVDDSQLPKDRFSAERLKGVDSTLKIQPAKLEDSAVYLCASSYTGGENSPLHFGNGTRLTVT.